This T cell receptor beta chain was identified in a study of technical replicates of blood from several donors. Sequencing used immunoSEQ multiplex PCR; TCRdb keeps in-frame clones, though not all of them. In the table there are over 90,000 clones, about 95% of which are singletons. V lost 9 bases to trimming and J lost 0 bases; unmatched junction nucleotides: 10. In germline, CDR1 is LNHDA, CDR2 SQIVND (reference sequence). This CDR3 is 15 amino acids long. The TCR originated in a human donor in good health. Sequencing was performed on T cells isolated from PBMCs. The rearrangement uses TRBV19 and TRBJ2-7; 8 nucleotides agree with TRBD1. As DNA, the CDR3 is TGTGCCAGCGGAGAGCTCACAGGGGGCTCCTACGAGCAGTACTTC. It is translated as CASGELTGGSYEQYF.